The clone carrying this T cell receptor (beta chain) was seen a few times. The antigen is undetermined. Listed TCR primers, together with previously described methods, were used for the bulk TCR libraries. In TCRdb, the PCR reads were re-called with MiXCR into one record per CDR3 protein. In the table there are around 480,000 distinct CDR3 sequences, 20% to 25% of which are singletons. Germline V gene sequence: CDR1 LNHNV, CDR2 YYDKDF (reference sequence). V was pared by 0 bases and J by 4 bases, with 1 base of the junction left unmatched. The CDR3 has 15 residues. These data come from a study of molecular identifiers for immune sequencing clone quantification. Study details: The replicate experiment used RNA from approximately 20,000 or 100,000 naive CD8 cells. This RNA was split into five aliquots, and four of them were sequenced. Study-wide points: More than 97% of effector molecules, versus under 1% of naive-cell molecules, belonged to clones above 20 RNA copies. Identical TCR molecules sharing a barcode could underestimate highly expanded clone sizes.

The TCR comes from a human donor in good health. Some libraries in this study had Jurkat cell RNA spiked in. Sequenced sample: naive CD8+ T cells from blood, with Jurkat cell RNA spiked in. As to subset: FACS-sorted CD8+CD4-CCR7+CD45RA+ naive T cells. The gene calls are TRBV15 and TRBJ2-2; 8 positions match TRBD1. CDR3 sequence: CATSRDRGRTGELFF. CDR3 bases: TGTGCCACCAGCAGAGACAGGGGGCGCACCGGGGAGCTGTTTTTT. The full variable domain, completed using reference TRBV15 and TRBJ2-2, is DAMVIQNPRYQVTQFGKPVTLSCSQTLNHNVMYWYQQKSSQAPKLLFHYYDKDFNNEADTPDNFQSRRPNTSFCFLDIRSPGLGDTAMYLCATSRDRGRTGELFFGEGSRLTVL.